What follows are 30 T cell receptor beta chains derived from one specimen sequenced in a study of OX40 agonist ivuxolimab in advanced cancers. Libraries were prepared by immunoSEQ multiplex PCR; TCRdb keeps only in-frame clonotypes and omits some of them. The table records about 15,000 clones, 82% of them present only once. The sequencing here drew on CD4+ or CD8+ T cells sorted from blood, taken in a trial of the OX40 agonist ivuxolimab. Receptors were obtained from an adult with an advanced solid tumor such as melanoma, head and neck, liver or kidney cancer.

V is TRBV6-5 and J is TRBJ1-2; 9 nucleotides match TRBD1. The CDR3 totals 15 residues. Germline values: CDR1 MNHEY, CDR2 SVGAGI. With 5 bases clipped from V and 9 bases from J, the junction kept 13 bases outside the gene matches. The CDR3 nucleotides read TGTGCCAGCAGTGTGGGACAGGGTTTTGTCCGTCGCTACACCTTC. Its translation is CASSVGQGFVRRYTF.

V is TRBV4-3 and J is TRBJ1-1; D remains ambiguous. Trimming cost V 2 bases and J 7 bases, with 14 bases left between them. The CDR3 contains 14 residues. CDR1 LGHNA and CDR2 YSLEER come from the germline V gene. CDR3 residues: CASSQSAGRDEAFF. Written as DNA, the CDR3 is TGCGCCAGCAGCCAATCGGCCGGGAGGGATGAAGCTTTCTTT.

V is TRBV5-4 and J is TRBJ2-3, with D maybe TRBD1 (6 bases). V dropped 4 bases and J dropped 6 bases, with 12 bases sitting between them. The CDR3 has 13 residues. Per germline, CDR1 SGHNT and CDR2 YYREEE (reference sequence). The chain's CDR3 is CASSPGETDTQYF. The CDR3, as DNA: TGTGCCAGCAGCCCAGGGGAGACGGATACGCAGTATTTT.

The rearrangement joins TRBV28 to TRBJ1-5; weak D call: TRBD1 (5 bases). V dropped 5 bases and J dropped 6 bases, with 14 bases sitting between them. The CDR3 length is 14 residues. Germline CDR1 reads MDHEN; CDR2 reads SYDVKM. The CDR3 loop is CASSPSGLGQPQHF. In DNA form, the CDR3 reads TGTGCCAGCAGTCCCTCGGGGCTTGGTCAGCCCCAGCATTTT.

V gene TRBV19 combines with J gene TRBJ2-3; TRBD1 matches at 7 bases. Trimming cost V 5 bases and J 2 bases; bases outside gene matches: 4. The CDR3 has 14 residues. Germline CDR1 is LNHDA and CDR2 is SQIVND (reference sequence). CDR3 nucleotide sequence: TGTGCCAGTAGTCCGGGACAGATCACAGATACGCAGTATTTT. It specifies CASSPGQITDTQYF.

This clone was seen only a few times. The chain couples TRBV6-9 to TRBJ1-2, with 9 nucleotides matching TRBD1. The CDR3 loop spans 16 amino acids. The J segment lost 3 bases and the V segment lost 6 bases, leaving 11 bases of the junction unmatched. Looked up from germline, CDR1 is MNHGY and CDR2 is SVAAGI. In nucleotides, the CDR3 is TGTGCCAGCAGCGACGTTACCGGGACAGGGTACTATGGCTACACCTTC. It specifies CASSDVTGTGYYGYTF.

The V gene is TRBV30, the J gene TRBJ2-7, with D maybe TRBD1 (6 bases). The CDR3 has 14 amino acids. Germline V CDR1 and CDR2: GTSNPN, SVGIG (reference sequence). V was trimmed by 3 bases and J by 4 bases, leaving 16 bases between them. Here the CDR3 reads CAWRGLGAVYEQYF. In nucleotides, the CDR3 is TGTGCCTGGAGGGGATTGGGGGCGGTGTACGAGCAGTACTTC.

V and J are TRBV7-6 and TRBJ2-7, with D perhaps matching TRBD1 (6 bases). In germline, CDR1 is SGHVS, CDR2 FNYEAQ. This CDR3 has 13 residues. The V end lost 4 bases, the J end lost 2 bases, and 9 bases lay between the germline ends. CDR3 bases: TGTGCCAGCAGCTCCTCAGGGGCCTACGAGCAGTACTTC. Residues: CASSSSGAYEQYF. Supplemented by reference TRBV7-6 and TRBJ2-7, the full variable domain reads GAGVSQSPRYKVTKRGQDVALRCDPISGHVSLYWYRQALGQGPEFLTYFNYEAQQDKSGLPNDRFSAERPEGSISTLTIQRTEQRDSAMYRCASSSSGAYEQYFGPGTRLTVT.

The CDR3 nucleotides are TGTGCCAGCAGCCCAAACACCGGGGTGGTGGCCCAGTACTTC. Amino acid sequence: CASSPNTGVVAQYF. The chain recombines TRBV7-9 with TRBJ2-5; D might be TRBD2 (5 bases). The ends were cut back, 5 bases at V and 9 bases at J, with 19 bases in the middle. The germline CDR1 and CDR2 sequences are SEHNR and FQNEAQ (reference sequence). The CDR3 spans 14 residues.

The rearrangement links TRBV7-3 to TRBJ2-3, with 7 bases matching TRBD2. Unmatched junction bases numbered 8, after V lost 5 bases and J lost 0 bases. The CDR3 is 16 residues long. The germline V gene has CDR1 SGHTA and CDR2 FQGTGA. The CDR3 DNA reads as TGTGCCAGCAGCGGGAGGGGAGGGACTAGCACAGATACGCAGTATTTT. Its protein is CASSGRGGTSTDTQYF. Full variable domain (rest looked up from reference TRBV7-3 and TRBJ2-3): GAGVSQTPSNKVTEKGKYVELRCDPISGHTALYWYRQSLGQGPEFLIYFQGTGAADDSGLPNDRFFAVRPEGSVSTLKIQRTERGDSAVYLCASSGRGGTSTDTQYFGPGTRLTVL.

The chain is built from TRBV5-4 and TRBJ2-3; D is unresolved. The CDR3 has 11 amino acids. Germline CDR1 and CDR2: SGHNT and YYREEE (reference sequence). Trimming cost V 1 base and J 5 bases, with 2 bases left between them. The CDR3 sequence is CASSLLDTQYF. CDR3 DNA sequence: TGTGCCAGCAGCTTGTTAGATACGCAGTATTTT.

The chain couples TRBV19 to TRBJ2-5; 7 bases are shared with TRBD1. V lost 6 bases, J lost 3 bases, and 7 bases stayed unmatched. The germline V gene has CDR1 LNHDA and CDR2 SQIVND (reference sequence). The CDR3 runs 14 residues. DNA for the CDR3: TGTGCCAGTAGCGGGACAGAACAAAAAGAGACCCAGTACTTC. Residues: CASSGTEQKETQYF. Variable domain in full (rest from reference TRBV19 and TRBJ2-5): DGGITQSPKYLFRKEGQNVTLSCEQNLNHDAMYWYRQDPGQGLRLIYYSQIVNDFQKGDIAEGYSVSREKKESFPLTVTSAQKNPTAFYLCASSGTEQKETQYFGPGTRLLVL.

This clone has just one count. The J gene is TRBJ2-7, the V gene TRBV18, with TRBD2 matching over 8 bases. Trimming removed 3 bases from V and 0 bases from J; junction bases left unmatched: 10. Germline CDR1 reads KGHSH; CDR2 reads LQKENI. The CDR3 spans 17 residues. CDR3 DNA: TGTGCCAGCTCACCGGCCCTCGGGCGGGAGGACTCCTACGAGCAGTACTTC. Its protein product is CASSPALGREDSYEQYF. Combining the CDR3 with reference TRBV18 and TRBJ2-7 gives the whole variable domain NAGVMQNPRHLVRRRGQEARLRCSPMKGHSHVYWYRQLPEEGLKFMVYLQKENIIDESGMPKERFSAEFPKEGPSILRIQQVVRGDSAAYFCASSPALGREDSYEQYFGPGTRLTVT.

J is TRBJ2-7 and V is TRBV7-9, with D maybe TRBD1 (5 bases). The germline V and J ends were trimmed by 5 bases and 3 bases, with 11 bases remaining between them. The CDR3 extends over 13 amino acids. Looked up from germline, CDR1 is SEHNR and CDR2 is FQNEAQ (reference sequence). In nucleotides, the CDR3 is TGTGCCAGCAGCGCAACCGACAGCTACGAGCAGTACTTC. Translating it yields CASSATDSYEQYF.

V and J are TRBV28 and TRBJ2-1; no clear D gene. The V end was cut by 6 bases, the J end by 10 bases, with 10 bases between. The germline V gene encodes CDR1 MDHEN and CDR2 SYDVKM. The CDR3 extends over 11 amino acids. CDR3 amino acids: CASSYGPEQFF. The CDR3 DNA reads TGTGCCAGCAGCTATGGCCCGGAGCAGTTCTTC.

This clone is a singleton in its sample. The V call is TRBV6-5, the J call TRBJ2-2, with 8 bases that match TRBD2. V gave up 6 bases and J gave up 1 base; unmatched junction bases: 4. The CDR3 has 15 amino acids. Germline assignment: CDR1 MNHEY and CDR2 SVGAGI. DNA of the CDR3: TGTGCCAGCAGCTATACTAGCGGGAACACCGGGGAGCTGTTTTTT. This encodes CASSYTSGNTGELFF.

A single count supports this clone. The genes are TRBV5-6 and TRBJ1-5, with a possible D match to TRBD1 (6 bases). This CDR3 contains 14 residues. Germline V gives CDR1 SGHDT, CDR2 YYEEEE. Deletions cut 4 bases from V and 2 bases from J, with 10 bases between. The CDR3 sequence is CASSLRGGNQPQHF. The CDR3 bases are TGTGCCAGCAGCCTCAGGGGCGGCAATCAGCCCCAGCATTTT.

The chain joins TRBV29-1 to TRBJ2-7; possible D gene TRBD2, 6 bases. The CDR3 extends over 11 amino acids. The germline V gene has CDR1 SQVTM and CDR2 ANQGSEA. V lost 7 bases, J lost 0 bases, and 7 bases lay in between. CDR3 sequence: CSGEDSYEQYF. The DNA for the CDR3 is TGCAGCGGGGAGGACTCCTACGAGCAGTACTTC.

This chain joins TRBV7-8 and TRBJ1-1; D possibly corresponds to TRBD1 (5 bases). The V gene lost 2 bases and the J gene lost 6 bases, with 10 bases spanning the gap. Germline V gene sequence: CDR1 SGHVS, CDR2 FQNEAQ. The CDR3 spans 13 residues. The CDR3 nucleotides read TGTGCCAGCAGCTTATTACGGGGCGCTGAAGCTTTCTTT. This gives the protein CASSLLRGAEAFF.

The chain recombines TRBV19 with TRBJ1-2, with a possible D match to TRBD1 (6 bases). V lost 10 bases and J 7 bases, leaving 13 bases between the germline ends. From germline, CDR1 is LNHDA and CDR2 SQIVND (reference sequence). The CDR3 is 11 residues long. The CDR3 bases are TGTGCCACCCAATGGGGGCCTGGCTACACCTTC. It is translated as CATQWGPGYTF.

This clone is medium-sized by share. The J gene is TRBJ2-7, the V gene TRBV7-9; weak D call: TRBD2 (6 bases). Germline V gene lookup returns CDR1 SEHNR and CDR2 FQNEAQ (reference sequence). The CDR3 spans 16 residues. V was trimmed by 5 bases and J by 1 base, leaving 18 bases between them. The CDR3 region has the DNA TGTGCCAGCAGCCCGCTCCTCGGGACTGCTTCCTACGAGCAGTACTTC. It yields the protein CASSPLLGTASYEQYF.

The chain carries TRBV19 and TRBJ1-1; TRBD1 matches 9 bases. The CDR3 has 13 residues. The germline V gene encodes CDR1 LNHDA and CDR2 SQIVND (reference sequence). With 11 bases clipped from V and 3 bases from J, the junction kept 7 bases outside the gene matches. The DNA of the CDR3 is TGTGCCGCAAAAGGACAGGGGTACACTGAAGCTTTCTTT. Amino acid sequence: CAAKGQGYTEAFF.

The chain employs TRBV18 and TRBJ2-7; D may be TRBD2 (5 bases). V lost 8 bases and J lost 2, with 16 bases in between. Germline CDR1 reads KGHSH; CDR2 reads LQKENI. This CDR3 spans 14 amino acids. This CDR3 is CASSDTAGAYEQYF. The CDR3 DNA sequence: TGTGCCAGCAGTGATACAGCCGGGGCCTACGAGCAGTACTTC. The whole variable domain, filled in from reference TRBV18 and TRBJ2-7, reads NAGVMQNPRHLVRRRGQEARLRCSPMKGHSHVYWYRQLPEEGLKFMVYLQKENIIDESGMPKERFSAEFPKEGPSILRIQQVVRGDSAAYFCASSDTAGAYEQYFGPGTRLTVT.

The chain has TRBV9 and TRBJ2-3; unclear D gene. This CDR3 has 15 amino acids. Germline CDR1 SGDLS, CDR2 YYNGEE. Trimming cost V 0 bases and J 2 bases, with 10 bases left between them. CDR3 region: CASSVAGSFTDTQYF. The CDR3 coding sequence is TGTGCCAGCAGCGTAGCGGGCAGCTTCACAGATACGCAGTATTTT.

The chain is built from TRBV27 and TRBJ2-7; 9 bases match TRBD1. With V trimmed by 5 bases and J by 0 bases, 8 bases remained unmatched. The CDR3 loop spans 16 amino acids. Germline CDR1 is MNHEY and CDR2 is SMNVEV (reference sequence). CDR3 in amino acids: CASSEQGAEGSYEQYF. CDR3 in DNA: TGTGCCAGCAGTGAACAGGGGGCTGAGGGCTCCTACGAGCAGTACTTC.

This sequence joins TRBV27 and TRBJ2-7, with TRBD1 identical over 8 bases. Per germline, CDR1 MNHEY and CDR2 SMNVEV (reference sequence). This CDR3 is 13 amino acids long. Trimming cost V 2 bases and J 5 bases; bases outside gene matches: 2. The CDR3 DNA is TGTGCCAGCAGTTTACAGGGGGCCAACGAGCAGTACTTC. Translation: CASSLQGANEQYF.

The gene calls are TRBV7-2 and TRBJ2-1; no definite D call. The CDR3 length is 12 residues. V was pared by 2 bases and J by 13 bases, with 12 bases between. The germline CDR1 and CDR2 sequences are SGHTA and FQGNSA. The CDR3 loop reads CASSLLKTKQFF. CDR3 DNA: TGTGCCAGCAGCTTACTTAAGACAAAACAGTTCTTC.

V is TRBV29-1 and J is TRBJ2-7; 9 bases map to TRBD1. CDR1 and CDR2 (germline): SQVTM, ANQGSEA. This CDR3 spans 12 amino acids. V shed 6 bases, J shed 2 bases, and the junction held 2 bases outside the gene matches. The CDR3 DNA reads TGCAGCGTAGGGGACAGGGCCTACGAGCAGTACTTC. Translation gives CSVGDRAYEQYF.

This chain connects TRBV25-1 to TRBJ1-2; 8 positions agree with TRBD1. This CDR3 is built from 12 residues. Germline CDR1 MGHDK, CDR2 SYGVNS. V lost 10 bases, J lost 8 bases, and 9 bases stayed unmatched. The CDR3 DNA reads as TGTGCCACCGTCGGACAGGGTAACGGCTACACCTTC. This codes for CATVGQGNGYTF.

The gene calls are TRBV2 and TRBJ2-3; 12 bases align to TRBD2. Germline V gene lookup returns CDR1 SNHLY and CDR2 FYNNEI. V was pared by 8 bases and J by 5 bases, with 2 bases of the junction left unmatched. The CDR3 covers 13 residues. The CDR3 is CASGLAGIDTQYF. In DNA form, the CDR3 reads TGTGCCAGCGGACTAGCGGGGATAGATACGCAGTATTTT.